One sample yielded the 16 T cell receptor beta chains listed below, sequenced in a study of shared clonotypes between healthy human individuals. Profiled with immunoSEQ multiplex PCR; TCRdb holds only in-frame clones, not every one. The sample lists 2 million to 3 million clones, roughly 93% occurring once. The sequenced sample was naive CD4+ T cells from PBMCs. Subset reported: CD45RA+ positively selected. The receptors were gathered from a man aged 18 to 35 in good health. Some clones in this sample may be carry-over from other donors' samples.

This sequence joins TRBV4-2 and TRBJ1-2; D call uncertain. The CDR3 extends over 14 amino acids. CDR1 and CDR2 from the germline V gene are LGHNA and YNFKEQ. V was shortened by 0 bases and J by 4 bases, with 9 bases between the two germline ends. This CDR3 reads CASSQELRLYGYTF. For the CDR3, the DNA is TGTGCCAGCAGCCAAGAACTACGACTCTATGGCTACACCTTC.

The chain employs TRBV4-3 and TRBJ2-3, with TRBD2 as a possible D gene (5 bases). CDR3 length equals 19 residues. Deletions cut 3 bases from V and 5 bases from J, with 27 bases between. Germline lookup yields CDR1 LGHNA and CDR2 YSLEER. CDR3 DNA sequence: TGCGCCAGCAGCCACCCCTTTGAGGGAGAGAGCCTGTTAGGAGATACGCAGTATTTT. Its protein is CASSHPFEGESLLGDTQYF.

This clone was detected once. The chain is built from TRBV11-2 and TRBJ2-7; D ambiguous. Trimming stripped 1 base from V and 6 bases from J, with 16 bases between. Germline V gene sequence: CDR1 SGHAT, CDR2 FQNNGV. The CDR3 length is 15 residues. CDR3 in amino acids: CASSLVSRYMSEQYF. The DNA for the CDR3 is TGTGCCAGCAGCTTAGTGTCCCGGTACATGTCCGAGCAGTACTTC. The full variable domain, completed using reference TRBV11-2 and TRBJ2-7, is EAGVAQSPRYKIIEKRQSVAFWCNPISGHATLYWYQQILGQGPKLLIQFQNNGVVDDSQLPKDRFSAERLKGVDSTLKIQPAKLEDSAVYLCASSLVSRYMSEQYFGPGTRLTVT.

The V and J genes are TRBV10-3 and TRBJ2-2; the D is unclear. This CDR3 comprises 14 residues. With 10 bases removed from V and 4 bases from J, the gap between germline ends came to 16 bases. Germline loops: CDR1 ENHRY, CDR2 SYGVKD. The chain's CDR3 is CATQRESGTGELFF. DNA of the CDR3: TGTGCCACCCAAAGAGAGTCGGGCACCGGGGAGCTGTTTTTT.

The genes are TRBV4-3 and TRBJ2-2, with D possibly being TRBD1 or TRBD2 (5 bases each). Trimming stripped 3 bases from V and 3 bases from J, with 14 bases between. The germline V gene encodes CDR1 LGHNA and CDR2 YSLEER. This CDR3 spans 16 amino acids. CDR3 region: CASSQAGAGYTGELFF. CDR3 coding DNA: TGCGCCAGCAGCCAGGCCGGGGCAGGCTACACCGGGGAGCTGTTTTTT.

V is TRBV19 and J is TRBJ1-5, with no clear D. CDR1 is LNHDA and CDR2 is SQIVND in the germline V gene (reference sequence). V lost 0 bases, J lost 8 bases, and 8 bases lay in between. The CDR3 covers 13 residues. The CDR3 DNA reads as TGTGCCAGTAGTATAGATGAACAGAAGCCCCAGCATTTT. Translating gives CASSIDEQKPQHF.

CDR3 residues: CASSRTHKYEQYF. DNA for the CDR3: TGTGCCAGCAGCCGGACGCATAAATACGAGCAGTACTTC. The genes are TRBV28 and TRBJ2-7, with no clear D. The length of the CDR3 is 13 residues. V was cut by 6 bases and J by 4 bases, with 13 bases left in between. CDR1 and CDR2 from the germline V gene are MDHEN and SYDVKM.

The chain combines TRBV7-2 with TRBJ2-7, with D maybe TRBD1 (6 bases). Between the trimmed V and J ends, which lost 5 bases and 1 base, there was a span of 12 bases. Germline V CDR1 and CDR2: SGHTA, FQGNSA. CDR3 size: 14 residues. CDR3 DNA: TGTGCCAGCAGCGTAACCGGGACATCCTACGAGCAGTACTTC. The encoded protein is CASSVTGTSYEQYF.

In DNA, the CDR3 is TGTGCCAGCACCTCCATCGGGCTTACCTACGAGCAGTACTTC. As protein: CASTSIGLTYEQYF. The chain recombines TRBV5-8 with TRBJ2-7; D is uncertain. V was cut by 6 bases and J by 2 bases, with 15 bases left in between. CDR3 size: 14 residues. Germline V CDR1 and CDR2: SGHTS, YDEGEE.

On this clone: Other DNA sequences in the sample encode the same CDR3. The chain combines TRBV18 with TRBJ2-7; D is uncertain. CDR1 KGHSH and CDR2 LQKENI come from the germline V gene. V lost 3 bases and J 0 bases, leaving 9 bases between the germline ends. The CDR3 runs to 14 residues. This CDR3 reads CASSPTGSSYEQYF. The CDR3 DNA is TGTGCCAGCTCACCGACCGGTAGCTCCTACGAGCAGTACTTC.

J is TRBJ2-1 and V is TRBV7-2; D is undetermined. This CDR3 spans 12 amino acids. Trimming took 1 base from V and 5 from J, leaving 3 bases between them. Germline V gene lookup returns CDR1 SGHTA and CDR2 FQGNSA. The CDR3 here is CASSLGHNEQFF. The CDR3 DNA follows: TGTGCCAGCAGCTTAGGTCACAATGAGCAGTTCTTC.

This chain links TRBV28 with TRBJ1-2; no clear D gene. CDR3 length: 13 amino acids. Trimming took 5 bases from V and 4 from J, leaving 11 bases between them. From germline, CDR1 is MDHEN and CDR2 SYDVKM. DNA of the CDR3: TGTGCCAGCAGTCCTACCGCTCCCTATGGCTACACCTTC. Encoded protein: CASSPTAPYGYTF.

This rearrangement joins TRBV5-1 to TRBJ1-6; no firm D call. Looked up from germline, CDR1 is SGHRS and CDR2 is YFSETQ. This CDR3 spans 14 amino acids. Between the trimmed V and J ends, which lost 0 bases and 6 bases, there was a span of 7 bases. This chain's CDR3 is CASSLGLPNSPLHF. CDR3 bases: TGCGCCAGCAGCTTGGGACTCCCTAATTCACCCCTCCACTTT.

V is TRBV5-6 and J is TRBJ1-1; 8 nucleotides agree with TRBD1. Germline trimming cut 0 bases from V and 4 bases from J; bases unmatched to any gene: 5. Germline values: CDR1 SGHDT, CDR2 YYEEEE. The CDR3 is 15 residues long. The CDR3 loop is CASSLARTGFTEAFF. DNA of the CDR3: TGTGCCAGCAGCTTGGCCCGGACAGGGTTCACTGAAGCTTTCTTT.

The chain links TRBV10-1 to TRBJ1-1; D remains ambiguous. V lost 6 bases, J lost 0 bases, and 8 bases lay in between. CDR3 length: 13 residues. Germline V gene sequence: CDR1 WNHNN, CDR2 SYGVQD (reference sequence). CDR3 protein: CASRTHLNTEAFF. Written as DNA, the CDR3 is TGCGCCAGCAGGACACATTTGAACACTGAAGCTTTCTTT.

The rearrangement links TRBV5-5 to TRBJ1-5; D may be TRBD1 (6 bases). Trimming removed 0 bases from V and 4 bases from J, with 11 bases in between. The length of the CDR3 is 15 residues. Germline V gives CDR1 SGHKS, CDR2 YYEKEE (reference sequence). The CDR3 region is CASSLGGPGNQPQHF. CDR3 coding DNA: TGTGCCAGCAGCTTGGGGGGGCCCGGGAATCAGCCCCAGCATTTT.